The present T cell receptor beta chain was sequenced within a study of regulatory T cells in long-lasting Graves disease. General study points: Persistent Graves' disease cases displayed lower TCR diversity than newly diagnosed ones. TRBV28, TRBJ1-2 and TRBJ2-5 were favored in persistent disease.

CDR3 regions were amplified by Arm-PCR using iRepertoire HTBI primers to build TCR beta libraries. How the authors handled the data: Samples collectively showed approximately 62 TRBV and roughly 15 TRBJ segments. TCRdb called the multiplex PCR reads again in MiXCR, with one record for every CDR3 protein. In this record, the V and J calls reflect TCRdb's handling and not the investigators' own analysis. There are roughly 220,000 distinct CDR3 sequences in the sample; around 16% occur only once, and 22% lies in the top ten. This clonotype has a count of ten or more. The antigen is unknown. The CDR3 length is 14 residues. V lost 0 bases and J 1 base, leaving 9 bases between the germline ends. Germline lookup yields CDR1 DFQATT and CDR2 SNEGSKA (reference sequence). Described time point: newly diagnosed GD, antithyroid drugs for less than 3 months. The TCR library was made from RNA that had been extracted from PBMCs in TRIzol.

The chain carries TRBV20-1 and TRBJ1-1; no clear D gene. This sequence originates from a female donor with Graves disease. The input for sequencing was peripheral blood mononuclear cells (PBMCs), taken at new diagnosis, from a patient treated with antithyroid drugs. The CDR3 protein is CSAREGWQNTEAFF. CDR3 sequence (DNA): TGCAGTGCTAGAGAGGGATGGCAGAACACTGAAGCTTTCTTT.